This T cell receptor beta chain was captured by sequencing in a study of shared clonotypes between healthy human individuals. Whole-study results and caveats: The rarefaction results pointed to incomplete sorted-subset sequencing despite large depth. The low donor count limited represented genetic and exposure-history diversity. The study generally estimated greater richness for naive than memory subsets. In a handful of donors, around 5.5% of naive CD4 clonotypes appeared in common.

Remarks on this clone: Its antigen remains unidentified.

Clones were sequenced by immunoSEQ multiplex PCR, and TCRdb holds only the in-frame ones, with some missing. This sample has roughly 530,000 clones, with approximately 95% found just once. Specimen: naive CD4+ T cells sorted from blood. The subset is: CD45RA+ positively selected. The receptor's source is a woman between 25 and 40 years old in good health.

Here the CDR3 reads CASSPTSGSRYEQYF. The CDR3 nucleotides are TGTGCCAGCAGCCCGACTAGCGGGAGTCGGTACGAGCAGTACTTC. This chain uses TRBV5-4 with TRBJ2-7; 12 bases match TRBD2. The CDR3 loop spans 15 amino acids. The V gene's germline CDR1 is SGHNT and CDR2 YYREEE (reference sequence). Germline trimming cut 4 bases from V and 4 bases from J; bases unmatched to any gene: 6.